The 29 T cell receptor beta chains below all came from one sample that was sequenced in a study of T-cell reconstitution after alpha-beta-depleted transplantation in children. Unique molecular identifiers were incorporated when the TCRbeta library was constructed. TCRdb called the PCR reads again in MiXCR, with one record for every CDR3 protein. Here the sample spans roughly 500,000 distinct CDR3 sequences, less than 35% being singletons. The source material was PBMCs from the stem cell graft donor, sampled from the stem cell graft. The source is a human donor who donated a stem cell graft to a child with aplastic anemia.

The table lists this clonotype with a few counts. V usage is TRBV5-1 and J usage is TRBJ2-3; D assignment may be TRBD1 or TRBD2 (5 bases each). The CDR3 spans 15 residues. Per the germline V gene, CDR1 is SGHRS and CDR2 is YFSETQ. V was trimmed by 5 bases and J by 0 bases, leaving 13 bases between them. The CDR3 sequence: CASRGDRDSTDTQYF. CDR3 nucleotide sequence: TGCGCCAGCAGGGGTGACCGGGACAGCACAGATACGCAGTATTTT.

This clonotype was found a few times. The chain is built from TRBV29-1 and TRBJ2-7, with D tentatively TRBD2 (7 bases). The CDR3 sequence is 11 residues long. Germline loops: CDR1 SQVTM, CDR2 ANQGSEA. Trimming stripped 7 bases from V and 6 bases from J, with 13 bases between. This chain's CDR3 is CSGPGGPEQYF. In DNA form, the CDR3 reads TGCAGCGGTCCCGGGGGGCCCGAGCAGTACTTC.

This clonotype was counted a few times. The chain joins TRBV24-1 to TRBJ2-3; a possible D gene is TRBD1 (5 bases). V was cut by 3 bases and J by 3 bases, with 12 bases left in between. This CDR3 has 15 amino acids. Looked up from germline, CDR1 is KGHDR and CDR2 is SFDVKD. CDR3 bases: TGTGCCACCAGTGATACCAGGGTTACGACAGATACGCAGTATTTT. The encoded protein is CATSDTRVTTDTQYF.

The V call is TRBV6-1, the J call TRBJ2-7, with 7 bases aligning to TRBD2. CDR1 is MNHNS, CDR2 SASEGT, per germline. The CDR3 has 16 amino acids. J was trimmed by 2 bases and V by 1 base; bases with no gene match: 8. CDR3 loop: CASSEGLASGPYEQYF. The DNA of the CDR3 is TGTGCCAGCAGTGAAGGGTTGGCTAGCGGACCCTACGAGCAGTACTTC.

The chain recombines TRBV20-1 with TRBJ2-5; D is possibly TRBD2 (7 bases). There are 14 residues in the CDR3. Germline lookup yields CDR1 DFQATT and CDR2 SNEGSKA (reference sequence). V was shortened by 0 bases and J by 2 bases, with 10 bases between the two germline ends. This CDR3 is CSARDGGAQETQYF. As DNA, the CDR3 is TGCAGTGCTAGAGATGGGGGGGCGCAAGAGACCCAGTACTTC.

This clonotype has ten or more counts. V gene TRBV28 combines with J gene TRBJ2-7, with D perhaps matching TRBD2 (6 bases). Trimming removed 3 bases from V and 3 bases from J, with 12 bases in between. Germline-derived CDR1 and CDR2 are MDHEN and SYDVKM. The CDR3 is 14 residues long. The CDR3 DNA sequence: TGTGCCAGCAGTTTGCCCGGGGGAGTCTACGAGCAGTACTTC. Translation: CASSLPGGVYEQYF.

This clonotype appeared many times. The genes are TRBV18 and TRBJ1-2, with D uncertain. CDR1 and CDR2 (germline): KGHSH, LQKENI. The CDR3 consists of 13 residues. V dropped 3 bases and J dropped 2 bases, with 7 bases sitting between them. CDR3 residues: CASSPGGNYGYTF. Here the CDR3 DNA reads TGTGCCAGCTCACCGGGAGGAAACTATGGCTACACCTTC. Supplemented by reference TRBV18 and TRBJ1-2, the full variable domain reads NAGVMQNPRHLVRRRGQEARLRCSPMKGHSHVYWYRQLPEEGLKFMVYLQKENIIDESGMPKERFSAEFPKEGPSILRIQQVVRGDSAAYFCASSPGGNYGYTFGSGTRLTVV.

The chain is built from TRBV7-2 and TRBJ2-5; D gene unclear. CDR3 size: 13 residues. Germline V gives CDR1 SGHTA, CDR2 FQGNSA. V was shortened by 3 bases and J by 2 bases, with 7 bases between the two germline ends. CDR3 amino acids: CASSFAVQETQYF. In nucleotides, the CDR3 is TGTGCCAGCAGCTTTGCAGTACAAGAGACCCAGTACTTC.

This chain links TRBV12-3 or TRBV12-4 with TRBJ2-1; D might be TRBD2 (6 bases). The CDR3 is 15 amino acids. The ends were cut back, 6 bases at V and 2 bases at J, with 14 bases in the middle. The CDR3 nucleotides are TGTGCCAGCAGGGGGGAGGAGCCTACCTACAATGAGCAGTTCTTC. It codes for CASRGEEPTYNEQFF.

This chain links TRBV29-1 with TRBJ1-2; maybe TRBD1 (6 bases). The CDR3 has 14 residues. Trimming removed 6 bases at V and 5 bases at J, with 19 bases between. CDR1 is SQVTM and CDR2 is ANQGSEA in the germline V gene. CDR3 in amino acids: CSVKGEMPAYGYTF. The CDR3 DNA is TGCAGCGTGAAGGGGGAAATGCCCGCTTATGGCTACACCTTC.

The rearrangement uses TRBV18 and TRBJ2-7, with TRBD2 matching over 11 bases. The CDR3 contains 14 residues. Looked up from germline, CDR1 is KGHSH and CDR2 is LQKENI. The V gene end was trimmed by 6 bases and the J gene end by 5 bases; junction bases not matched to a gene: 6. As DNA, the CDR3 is TGTGCCAGCTCGGGCCCGGGACTAGCGGACGAGCAGTACTTC. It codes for CASSGPGLADEQYF. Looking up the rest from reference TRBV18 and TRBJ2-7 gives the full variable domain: NAGVMQNPRHLVRRRGQEARLRCSPMKGHSHVYWYRQLPEEGLKFMVYLQKENIIDESGMPKERFSAEFPKEGPSILRIQQVVRGDSAAYFCASSGPGLADEQYFGPGTRLTVT.

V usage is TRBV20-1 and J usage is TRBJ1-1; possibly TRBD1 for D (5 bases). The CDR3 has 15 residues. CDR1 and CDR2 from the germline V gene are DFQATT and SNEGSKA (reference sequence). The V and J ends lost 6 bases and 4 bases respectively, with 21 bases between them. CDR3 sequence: CSAPLGGSYGTEAFF. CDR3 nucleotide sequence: TGCAGTGCCCCGTTGGGGGGGTCGTACGGCACTGAAGCTTTCTTT.

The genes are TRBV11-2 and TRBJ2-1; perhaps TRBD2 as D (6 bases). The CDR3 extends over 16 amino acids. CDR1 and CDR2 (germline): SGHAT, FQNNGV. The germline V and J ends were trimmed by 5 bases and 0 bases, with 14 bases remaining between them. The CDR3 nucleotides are TGTGCCAGCAGCATACATAGCGGTAGCTCCTACAATGAGCAGTTCTTC. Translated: CASSIHSGSSYNEQFF.

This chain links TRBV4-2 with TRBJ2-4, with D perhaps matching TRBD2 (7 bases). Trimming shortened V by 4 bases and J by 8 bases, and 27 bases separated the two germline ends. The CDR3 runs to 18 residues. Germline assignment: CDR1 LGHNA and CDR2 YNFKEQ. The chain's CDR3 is CASSREGTGGSENDIQYF. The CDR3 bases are TGTGCCAGCAGCCGAGAGGGCACGGGGGGCTCAGAAAATGACATTCAGTACTTC.

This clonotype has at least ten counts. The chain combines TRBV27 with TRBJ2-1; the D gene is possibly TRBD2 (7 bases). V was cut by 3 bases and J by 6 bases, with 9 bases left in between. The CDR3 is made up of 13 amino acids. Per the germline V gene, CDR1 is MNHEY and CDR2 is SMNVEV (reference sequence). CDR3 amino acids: CASSLRGGNEQFF. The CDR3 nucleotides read TGTGCCAGCAGTTTGAGGGGGGGCAATGAGCAGTTCTTC.

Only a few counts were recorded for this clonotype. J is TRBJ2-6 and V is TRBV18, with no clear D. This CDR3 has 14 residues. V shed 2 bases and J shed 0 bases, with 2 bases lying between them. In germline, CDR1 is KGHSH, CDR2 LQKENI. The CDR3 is CASSPVSGANVLTF. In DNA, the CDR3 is TGTGCCAGCTCACCAGTCTCTGGGGCCAACGTCCTGACTTTC.

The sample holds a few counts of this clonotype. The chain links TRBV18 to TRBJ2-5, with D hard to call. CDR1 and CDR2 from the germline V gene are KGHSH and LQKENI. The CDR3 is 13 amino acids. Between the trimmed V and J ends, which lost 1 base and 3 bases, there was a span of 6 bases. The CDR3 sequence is CASSPRQKETQYF. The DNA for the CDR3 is TGTGCCAGCTCACCACGGCAGAAAGAGACCCAGTACTTC. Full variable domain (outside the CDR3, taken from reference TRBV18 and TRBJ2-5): NAGVMQNPRHLVRRRGQEARLRCSPMKGHSHVYWYRQLPEEGLKFMVYLQKENIIDESGMPKERFSAEFPKEGPSILRIQQVVRGDSAAYFCASSPRQKETQYFGPGTRLLVL.

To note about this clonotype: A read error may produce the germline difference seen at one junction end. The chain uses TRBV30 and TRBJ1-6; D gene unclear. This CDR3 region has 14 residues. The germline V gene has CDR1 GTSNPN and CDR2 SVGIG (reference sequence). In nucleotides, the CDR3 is TGTGCCTGGGGTGTTCGGGGAAGGAATTCACCCCTCCACTTT. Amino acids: CAWGVRGRNSPLHF.

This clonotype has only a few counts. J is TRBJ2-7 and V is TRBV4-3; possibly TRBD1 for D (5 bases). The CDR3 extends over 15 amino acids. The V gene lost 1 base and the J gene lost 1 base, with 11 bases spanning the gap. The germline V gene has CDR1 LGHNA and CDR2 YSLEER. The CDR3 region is CASSQVQGNSYEQYF. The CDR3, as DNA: TGCGCCAGCAGCCAAGTTCAGGGAAATTCCTACGAGCAGTACTTC.

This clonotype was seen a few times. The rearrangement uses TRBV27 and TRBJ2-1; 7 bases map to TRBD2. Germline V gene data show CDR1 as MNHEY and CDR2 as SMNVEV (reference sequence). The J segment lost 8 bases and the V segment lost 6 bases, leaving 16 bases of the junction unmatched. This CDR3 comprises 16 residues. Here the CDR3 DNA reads TGTGCCAGCAGCCCCAATCCAGCGGGAATTGGAGATGAGCAGTTCTTC. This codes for CASSPNPAGIGDEQFF.

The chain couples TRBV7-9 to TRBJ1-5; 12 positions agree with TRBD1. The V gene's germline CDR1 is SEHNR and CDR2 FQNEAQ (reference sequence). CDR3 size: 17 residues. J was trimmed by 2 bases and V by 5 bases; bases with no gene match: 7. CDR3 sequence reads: CASSAGTGGDGNQPQHF. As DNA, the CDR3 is TGTGCCAGCAGCGCAGGGACAGGGGGCGATGGCAATCAGCCCCAGCATTTT.

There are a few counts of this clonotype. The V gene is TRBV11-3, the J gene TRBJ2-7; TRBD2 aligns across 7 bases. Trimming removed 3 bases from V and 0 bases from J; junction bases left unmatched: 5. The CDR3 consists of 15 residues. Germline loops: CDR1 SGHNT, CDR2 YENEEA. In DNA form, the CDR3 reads TGTGCCAGCAGCTTGCAGAGCGGGGTCTCCTACGAGCAGTACGTC. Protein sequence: CASSLQSGVSYEQYV.

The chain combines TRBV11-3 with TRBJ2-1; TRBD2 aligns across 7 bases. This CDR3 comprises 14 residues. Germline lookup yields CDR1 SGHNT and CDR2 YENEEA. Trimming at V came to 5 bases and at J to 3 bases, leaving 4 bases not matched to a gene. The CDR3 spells CASSPGTNYNEQFF. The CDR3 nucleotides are TGTGCCAGCAGCCCCGGGACTAACTACAATGAGCAGTTCTTC.

DNA of the CDR3: TGTGCCAGCAGCGCCCGGACAGGGCGTCATCTGAGCAATCAGCCCCAGCATTTT. Translating it yields CASSARTGRHLSNQPQHF. The chain employs TRBV12-3 or TRBV12-4 and TRBJ1-5; 8 bases agree with TRBD1. This CDR3 region has 18 residues. Trimming cost V 6 bases and J 1 base; bases outside gene matches: 14.

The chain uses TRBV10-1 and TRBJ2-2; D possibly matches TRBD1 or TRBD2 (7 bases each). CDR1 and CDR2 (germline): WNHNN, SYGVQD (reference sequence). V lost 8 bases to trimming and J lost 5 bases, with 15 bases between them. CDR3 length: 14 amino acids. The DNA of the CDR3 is TGCGCCAGCGGGCGACAGGGAGGGACCGGGGAGCTGTTTTTT. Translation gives CASGRQGGTGELFF.

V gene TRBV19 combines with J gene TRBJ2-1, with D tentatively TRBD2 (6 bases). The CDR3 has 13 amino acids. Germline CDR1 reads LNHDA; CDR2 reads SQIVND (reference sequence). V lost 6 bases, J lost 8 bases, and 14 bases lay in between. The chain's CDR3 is CASSVLALDEQFF. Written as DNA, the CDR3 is TGTGCCAGTAGCGTTCTAGCGCTAGATGAGCAGTTCTTC.

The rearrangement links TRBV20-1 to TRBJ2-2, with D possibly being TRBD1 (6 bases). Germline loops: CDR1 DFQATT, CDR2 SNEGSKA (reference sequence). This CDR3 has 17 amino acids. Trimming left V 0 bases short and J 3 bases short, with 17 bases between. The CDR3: CSARDPRTDYYTGELFF. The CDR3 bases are TGCAGTGCTAGAGATCCCAGGACAGACTACTACACCGGGGAGCTGTTTTTT.

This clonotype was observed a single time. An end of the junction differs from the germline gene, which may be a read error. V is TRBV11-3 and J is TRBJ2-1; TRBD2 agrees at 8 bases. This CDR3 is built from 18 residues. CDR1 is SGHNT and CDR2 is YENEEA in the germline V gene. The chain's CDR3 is CVSSPYHVAGSSYNEQFF. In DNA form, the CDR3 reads TGTGTCAGCAGCCCCTACCATGTAGCGGGAAGCTCCTACAATGAGCAGTTCTTC.

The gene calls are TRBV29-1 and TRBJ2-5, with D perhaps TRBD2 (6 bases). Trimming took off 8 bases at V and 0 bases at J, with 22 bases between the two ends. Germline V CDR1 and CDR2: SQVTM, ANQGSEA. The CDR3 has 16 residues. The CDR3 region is CSHLGLPNLYQETQYF. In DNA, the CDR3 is TGCAGCCACTTAGGACTACCCAACCTGTACCAAGAGACCCAGTACTTC.